Each of the 28 T cell receptor beta chains below was sequenced from the same sample in a study of T cell repertoires in cytomegalovirus infection. TCRdb reprocessed the reads via MiXCR and lists one record per CDR3 protein. Here the sample spans 650,000 to 900,000 distinct CDR3 sequences, about 33% being singletons. For these receptors, no antigen is known. The sequencing here drew on cultured CD8+ T cells from PBMCs, taken from culture after CMV antigen stimulation. The source of these receptors is a human donor in good health (CMV status not recorded). Some clones in this sample may be carry-over from other donors' samples.

A note on this clonotype: One junction end disagrees with the germline gene, perhaps due to a read error. The chain couples TRBV7-9 to TRBJ2-3; D not certain. CDR1 and CDR2 from the germline V gene are SEHNR and FQNEAQ (reference sequence). The CDR3 is 14 residues long. The CDR3 loop is CANSFSSSTDTQYF. CDR3 nucleotides: TGTGCCAACAGCTTTAGTTCGAGCACAGATACGCAGTATTTT.

The rearrangement links TRBV27 to TRBJ1-1; the match to TRBD1 covers 7 bases. Germline CDR1 and CDR2: MNHEY and SMNVEV (reference sequence). The CDR3 spans 16 residues. Trimming removed 5 bases from V and 1 base from J; junction bases left unmatched: 10. The CDR3 sequence: CASSRYGGGENTEAFF. The CDR3 nucleotides read TGTGCCAGCAGTCGTTATGGAGGGGGCGAGAACACTGAAGCTTTCTTT.

The V and J genes are TRBV6-2 or TRBV6-3 and TRBJ1-1, with a possible D match to TRBD1 (6 bases). Germline loops: CDR1 MNHEY, CDR2 SVGEGT. The V end was cut by 7 bases, the J end by 0 bases, with 18 bases between. This CDR3 is 16 amino acids long. CDR3 in amino acids: CASTHPRGVMNTEAFF. CDR3 DNA: TGTGCCAGCACCCATCCCAGGGGAGTTATGAACACTGAAGCTTTCTTT.

This clonotype showed up just a few times. The rearrangement links TRBV7-9 to TRBJ1-2; 9 nucleotides align to TRBD1. The CDR3 loop spans 15 amino acids. Losses at the gene ends were 2 bases for V and 7 bases for J; bases not matched to a gene: 8. Germline assignment: CDR1 SEHNR and CDR2 FQNEAQ (reference sequence). The CDR3 DNA follows: TGTGCCAGCAGCTTAACGGGACAGGGACGGGGTGGCTACACCTTC. This translates into CASSLTGQGRGGYTF.

This chain links TRBV5-1 with TRBJ2-1; D is unresolved. Trimming removed 4 bases at V and 0 bases at J, with 11 bases between. The CDR3 has 15 residues. Germline V lookup: CDR1 SGHRS, CDR2 YFSETQ. The CDR3 DNA sequence: TGCGCCAGCAGCCGAATGCCAAGCTCCTACAATGAGCAGTTCTTC. This encodes CASSRMPSSYNEQFF. The full variable domain, its missing parts supplied by reference TRBV5-1 and TRBJ2-1, is KAGVTQTPRYLIKTRGQQVTLSCSPISGHRSVSWYQQTPGQGLQFLFEYFSETQRNKGNFPGRFSGRQFSNSRSEMNVSTLELGDSALYLCASSRMPSSYNEQFFGPGTRLTVL.

The chain carries TRBV18 and TRBJ2-7; no clear D. CDR1 and CDR2 from the germline V gene are KGHSH and LQKENI. V dropped 3 bases and J dropped 6 bases, with 6 bases sitting between them. This CDR3 comprises 11 residues. The CDR3 reads CASSPLSEQYF. The CDR3, as DNA: TGTGCCAGCTCACCTTTGTCCGAGCAGTACTTC.

This rearrangement joins TRBV4-1 to TRBJ2-2; TRBD2 might be the D (6 bases). Germline V lookup: CDR1 MGHRA, CDR2 YSYEKL. This CDR3 is built from 16 residues. V lost 4 bases and J lost 5, with 17 bases in between. The CDR3 DNA is TGCGCCAGCAGCCTAACCCCGGGCAGCGGGACCGGGGAGCTGTTTTTT. This codes for CASSLTPGSGTGELFF.

This chain joins TRBV24-1 and TRBJ2-2; 9 nucleotides line up with TRBD1. Trimming at V came to 5 bases and at J to 5 bases, leaving 2 bases not matched to a gene. Germline V gene sequence: CDR1 KGHDR, CDR2 SFDVKD. This CDR3 contains 14 residues. CDR3 sequence: CATSAGTGTGELFF. CDR3 nucleotides: TGTGCCACCAGTGCGGGGACAGGGACCGGGGAGCTGTTTTTT.

A word on this clonotype: The junction and the germline gene differ at one end; a read error may be behind it. The chain links TRBV27 to TRBJ2-3; 7 bases fit TRBD1. The CDR3 length is 14 residues. Germline loops: CDR1 MNHEY, CDR2 SMNVEV (reference sequence). CDR3 sequence reads: CASSLRTGGDTQCF. In DNA, the CDR3 is TGTGCCAGCAGTTTAAGGACAGGAGGAGATACGCAGTGTTTT.

The chain is built from TRBV2 and TRBJ2-7; TRBD1 matches at 11 bases. CDR1 and CDR2 (germline): SNHLY, FYNNEI. V dropped 4 bases and J dropped 3; count of bases not matched to a gene: 2. The CDR3 spans 14 residues. CDR3 sequence (DNA): TGTGCCAGCAGTGTGGGACAGGGGGTCTACGAGCAGTACTTC. This translates into CASSVGQGVYEQYF. Filled out from reference TRBV2 and TRBJ2-7, the complete variable domain reads EPEVTQTPSHQVTQMGQEVILRCVPISNHLYFYWYRQILGQKVEFLVSFYNNEISEKSEIFDDQFSVERPDGSNFTLKIRSTKLEDSAMYFCASSVGQGVYEQYFGPGTRLTVT.

In DNA, the CDR3 is TGTGCCAGCAGTTTAAGGGCACAGCTTGGCTACACCTTC. This gives the protein CASSLRAQLGYTF. The chain uses TRBV12-3 or TRBV12-4 and TRBJ1-2; D gene ambiguous. CDR3 length equals 13 residues. Trimming pared 2 bases from V and 7 bases from J, leaving 11 bases between.

This clonotype turned up a few times. V gene TRBV4-2 combines with J gene TRBJ1-1; D ambiguous. The CDR3 consists of 16 residues. V was clipped by 0 bases and J by 6 bases, with 17 bases between them. Germline-derived CDR1 and CDR2 are LGHNA and YNFKEQ. The CDR3 is CASSQDRFRRVAEAFF. CDR3 DNA: TGTGCCAGCAGCCAAGACCGCTTCAGACGAGTCGCTGAAGCTTTCTTT.

There are many counts of this clonotype. J is TRBJ2-1 and V is TRBV6-5; D possibly corresponds to TRBD1 (6 bases). This CDR3 contains 17 residues. CDR1 is MNHEY, CDR2 SVGAGI, per germline. Trimming stripped 2 bases from V and 0 bases from J, with 14 bases between. CDR3: CASSYHRDTSSYNEQFF. In nucleotides, the CDR3 is TGTGCCAGCAGTTACCACCGGGACACCAGCTCCTACAATGAGCAGTTCTTC.

The chain uses TRBV27 and TRBJ2-7; D is undetermined. Germline CDR1 MNHEY, CDR2 SMNVEV (reference sequence). Trimming took 5 bases from V and 7 from J, leaving 9 bases between them. The CDR3 is made up of 11 amino acids. The CDR3 DNA reads TGTGCCAGCAGTCATGGAGAAGAGCAGTACTTC. Translated: CASSHGEEQYF.

There are a few counts of this clonotype. The chain links TRBV7-3 to TRBJ2-1; the match to TRBD2 covers 8 bases. The CDR3 totals 16 residues. The V segment lost 5 bases and the J segment 3 bases; nucleotides outside the gene matches: 9. Germline lookup yields CDR1 SGHTA and CDR2 FQGTGA. CDR3 nucleotides: TGTGCCAGCAGCCCCTCCCTCGGGGGGGTCTACAATGAGCAGTTCTTC. It is translated as CASSPSLGGVYNEQFF.

The chain recombines TRBV7-8 with TRBJ1-2; TRBD1 matches 9 bases. Germline CDR1 reads SGHVS; CDR2 reads FQNEAQ. V was clipped by 4 bases and J by 4 bases; unmatched bases: 7. The CDR3 is 15 residues long. Here the CDR3 reads CASSYSGTGLYGYTF. In DNA, the CDR3 is TGTGCCAGCAGCTACTCCGGGACAGGGCTCTATGGCTACACCTTC.

This clonotype was seen a few times. V and J are TRBV9 and TRBJ1-1; D gene ambiguous. Germline V gene lookup returns CDR1 SGDLS and CDR2 YYNGEE. The CDR3 sequence is 17 residues long. V lost 0 bases and J 1 base, leaving 16 bases between the germline ends. The CDR3 nucleotides are TGTGCCAGCAGCGTAGCGGGCAGACTCCTATCGAACACTGAAGCTTTCTTT. It translates to CASSVAGRLLSNTEAFF.

The chain couples TRBV3-1 to TRBJ1-2; TRBD1 aligns across 7 bases. The V and J ends lost 3 bases and 8 bases, in that order; junction bases with no gene match: 15. Germline V gives CDR1 LGHDT, CDR2 YNNKEL (reference sequence). The length of the CDR3 is 16 residues. The CDR3 DNA follows: TGTGCCAGCAGCCACTCTGGACAGGTAGCTCCCTTCGGCTACACCTTC. Its translation is CASSHSGQVAPFGYTF.

This clonotype appeared a few times. V gene TRBV7-9 combines with J gene TRBJ1-6, with 7 bases that match TRBD1. J lost 2 bases, V lost 3 bases, and 4 bases had no gene match. Germline values: CDR1 SEHNR, CDR2 FQNEAQ (reference sequence). The CDR3 length is 16 residues. The CDR3 region is CASSFTGDPYNSPLHF. DNA for the CDR3: TGTGCCAGCAGCTTTACAGGGGACCCCTATAATTCACCCCTCCACTTT.

The table lists this clonotype with a few counts. The chain couples TRBV10-3 to TRBJ2-1; 12 nucleotides agree with TRBD2. CDR1 is ENHRY, CDR2 SYGVKD, per germline. V lost 6 bases, J lost 5 bases, and 5 bases stayed unmatched. This CDR3 contains 15 residues. CDR3 protein: CAISLRTSGDNEQFF. The CDR3 DNA reads as TGTGCCATCAGCTTACGGACTAGCGGGGACAATGAGCAGTTCTTC.

This clonotype was seen ten or more times. V is TRBV12-3 or TRBV12-4 and J is TRBJ1-3, with 7 bases matching TRBD1. This CDR3 is built from 14 residues. J lost 4 bases, V lost 4 bases, and 4 bases had no gene match. The CDR3 sequence is CASSSGGRGNTIYF. The CDR3 bases are TGTGCCAGCAGTTCAGGGGGGAGAGGAAACACCATATATTTT.

In this sample, this clonotype turned up a few times. The gene calls are TRBV2 and TRBJ1-5; tentative D call: TRBD1 (5 bases). V was trimmed by 9 bases and J by 1 base, leaving 25 bases between them. This CDR3 has 18 residues. Germline V gives CDR1 SNHLY, CDR2 FYNNEI. The CDR3 spells CASSHDMNGGMSNQPQHF. CDR3 sequence (DNA): TGTGCCAGTTCCCATGACATGAATGGGGGGATGAGCAATCAGCCCCAGCATTTT.

This chain joins TRBV6-8 and TRBJ2-1; 9 bases map to TRBD2. V was clipped by 0 bases and J by 4 bases; unmatched bases: 4. CDR3 length: 16 amino acids. Germline loops: CDR1 MNHGY, CDR2 SAAAGT. The CDR3 coding sequence is TGTGCCAGCAGTTACTCGATAGCGGGGGAGTACAATGAGCAGTTCTTC. This encodes CASSYSIAGEYNEQFF.

This clonotype is a singleton in its sample. The CDR3 sequence is CASTLSDTIYF. The CDR3 DNA is TGTGCCAGCACCCTATCGGACACCATATATTTT. The J gene is TRBJ1-3, the V gene TRBV5-5; D unclear. V was clipped by 6 bases and J by 8 bases, with 9 bases between them. The CDR3 totals 11 residues. Germline V gives CDR1 SGHKS, CDR2 YYEKEE (reference sequence).

The J gene is TRBJ2-1, the V gene TRBV7-2; 9 bases align to TRBD1. CDR3 length: 15 amino acids. The germline V gene has CDR1 SGHTA and CDR2 FQGNSA. Trimming cost V 8 bases and J 5 bases; bases outside gene matches: 10. CDR3 coding DNA: TGTGCCAGCCGGGCGGACAGGGGAAACCACAATGAGCAGTTCTTC. It codes for CASRADRGNHNEQFF.

This rearrangement joins TRBV9 to TRBJ1-1, with D tentatively TRBD1 (6 bases). The CDR3 spans 16 residues. From germline, CDR1 is SGDLS and CDR2 YYNGEE. The V and J ends lost 0 bases and 8 bases respectively, with 20 bases between them. The CDR3 sequence is CASSVVEGDRGSEAFF. The CDR3 nucleotides read TGTGCCAGCAGCGTAGTGGAGGGGGACCGGGGGAGCGAAGCTTTCTTT.

The gene calls are TRBV7-9 and TRBJ1-2; D is ambiguous. The length of the CDR3 is 15 residues. The ends were cut back, 5 bases at V and 1 base at J, with 14 bases in the middle. Per the germline V gene, CDR1 is SEHNR and CDR2 is FQNEAQ (reference sequence). DNA of the CDR3: TGTGCCAGCAGCGCTGCTGTGGACCTTAACTATGGCTACACCTTC. Its protein is CASSAAVDLNYGYTF.

The chain is built from TRBV19 and TRBJ1-1; TRBD1 might be the D (6 bases). Germline V gives CDR1 LNHDA, CDR2 SQIVND (reference sequence). The CDR3 runs 14 residues. V was cut by 3 bases and J by 5 bases, with 13 bases left in between. The DNA for the CDR3 is TGTGCCAGTAGTATGGGGGCGGGCCGGACTGAAGCTTTCTTT. Translation: CASSMGAGRTEAFF.